This T cell receptor beta chain originates from a study of cytomegalovirus exposure and HLA in healthy donors (dated by TCRdb to the late 2010s). Turning to the overall study: According to a later analysis, the 120 or so validation repertoires were produced on the same platform as the 666 repertoires of the first cohort. In addition to the first cohort of 666 subjects, a separate validation cohort of 130 or so different subjects was used. The study aimed to test whether signatures of past pathogen exposure could be identified by cataloging public T cell receptors. To predict cytomegalovirus infection status, the study brought together high-throughput TCR immunosequencing, statistical association of individual TCRs with disease status, and machine learning. Paper-wide results and their limitations: Most TCR sequences were seen in very few donors, while some public TCRs were found in many individuals. According to the authors, the approach could potentially be generalized to other disease states and immunological phenotypes. A total of fewer than 200 TCR beta chains were listed by the study as associated with cytomegalovirus. In both the original and validation cohorts, the classifier was reported to diagnose cytomegalovirus status with high specificity and sensitivity. A later analysis found that TCRs clustered in the first cohort also tended to co-occur in the roughly 120 validation repertoires, with 94% of cluster scores above 0. A later analysis lacked HLA typing for the validation cohort, so it scored co-occurrence in that cohort across all 120 or so repertoires. In vitro tests confirmed that a few of the cytomegalovirus-associated TCR beta chains recognize cytomegalovirus antigens.

V gives up 8 bases and J gives up 5 bases, and the segment between their germline ends measures 16 bases. The CDR3 contains 13 residues, cysteine and phenylalanine counted. The retained sequence is limited to the CDR3, 39 bases, with the frame set at the first base. Via the germline V gene, CDR1 is SNHLY and CDR2 FYNNEI. Points on this clone: Which antigen it targets is not known. One base away there is no much larger clone; base qualities are not given.

Donors formed part of the validation cohort, which comprised 120 subjects and was distinct from the first cohort of under 800 subjects. The library was prepared using the immunoSEQ multiplex PCR assay. As for how the authors treated the data: A statistical classification framework was developed to diagnose cytomegalovirus status using the catalog of TCR beta chain sequences. TCRdb re-hosts the immuneACCESS table, in-frame sequences only. Its copies lack some clones; in the studies checked, an unresolved V gene accounts for under half of them, and the cause for the rest is not known. V and J calls plus clone size are reproduced from that table; the DNA served to infer D and trimming. Present in this sample are some 69,000 clones, around 97% of which were seen just once. Together, the top ten hold over 2% of the sample.

This clonotype originated in a man between 18 and 35 years old in good health and CMV-seronegative. The chain uses TRBV2 and TRBJ2-7, with no confident D gene call. The sequenced sample was PBMCs. In nucleotide form, the sequence is TGTGCCAGCGGGTCCATTTTGGGCCACGAGCAGTACTTC. Its translation reads: CASGSILGHEQYF.